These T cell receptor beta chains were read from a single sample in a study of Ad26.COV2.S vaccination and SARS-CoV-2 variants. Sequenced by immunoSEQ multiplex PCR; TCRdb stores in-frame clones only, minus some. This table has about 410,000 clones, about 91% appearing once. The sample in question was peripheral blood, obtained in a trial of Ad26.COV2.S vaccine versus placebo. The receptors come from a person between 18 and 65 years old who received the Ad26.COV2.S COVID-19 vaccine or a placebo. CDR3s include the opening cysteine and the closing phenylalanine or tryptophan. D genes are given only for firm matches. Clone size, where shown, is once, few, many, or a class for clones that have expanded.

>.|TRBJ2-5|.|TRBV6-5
TGTGCCAGCGGACATAGCGGACGCGAGGCCCAGTACTTC
CASGHSGREAQYF
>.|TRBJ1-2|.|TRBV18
TGTGCCAGCTCCCCTGAGGGCGGCTATGGCTACACCTTC
CASSPEGGYGYTF
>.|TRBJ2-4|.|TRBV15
TGTGCCACCAGCAGAGATCAGGACGTAGCCAAAAACATTCAGTACTTC
CATSRDQDVAKNIQYF
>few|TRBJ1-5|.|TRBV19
TGTGCCAGTAGTCGGTGGGTTCTTAATCAGCCCCAGCATTTT
CASSRWVLNQPQHF
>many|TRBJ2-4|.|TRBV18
TGTGCCAGCACACCTACCGGGGACATTCAGTACTTC
CASTPTGDIQYF
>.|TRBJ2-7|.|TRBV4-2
TGTGCCAGCAGCCAAGGAGGGAGTACCTACGAGCAGTACTTC
CASSQGGSTYEQYF
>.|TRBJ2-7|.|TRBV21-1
TGTGCCAGCAGCAAGGGACAGGCCTACGAGCAGTACTTC
CASSKGQAYEQYF
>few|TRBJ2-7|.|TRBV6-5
TGTGCCAGCAGTTACAGCCAGGCCGCGTACGAGCAGTACTTC
CASSYSQAAYEQYF
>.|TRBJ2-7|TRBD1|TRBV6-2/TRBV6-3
TGTGCCAGCAGTTACCCCCGACAGGGGCGTTCCTACGAGCAGTACTTC
CASSYPRQGRSYEQYF
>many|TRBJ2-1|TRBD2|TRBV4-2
TGTGCCAGCAGCCAAGGGGTAGCGGGAGAATACAATGAGCAGTTCTTC
CASSQGVAGEYNEQFF
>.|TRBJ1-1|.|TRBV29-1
TGCAGCGTCGAGAGGGGGACGAACACTGAAGCTTTCTTT
CSVERGTNTEAFF
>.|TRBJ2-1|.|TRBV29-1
TGCAGCCCCCCGGGACCGGGACACTCCTACAATGAGCAGTTCTTC
CSPPGPGHSYNEQFF
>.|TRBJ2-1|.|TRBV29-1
TGCAGCGTTTCTAGCCTCTACAATGAGCAGTTCTTC
CSVSSLYNEQFF
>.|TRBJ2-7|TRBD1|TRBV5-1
TGCGCCAGCAGCTACCGCGGGACAGGGGTGTACGAGCAGTACTTC
CASSYRGTGVYEQYF
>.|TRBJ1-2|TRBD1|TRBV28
TGTGCCAGCAGACAAACAGGGGAGGGTAGTGGCTACACCTTC
CASRQTGEGSGYTF
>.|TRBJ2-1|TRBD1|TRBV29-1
TGCAGCGTTGCTTTATGGGGCCGGGACAGCGTGATCAATGAGCAGTTCTTC
CSVALWGRDSVINEQFF
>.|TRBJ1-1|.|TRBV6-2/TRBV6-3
TGTGCCAGCAGTTACGCCGGGCACACTGAAGCTTTCTTT
CASSYAGHTEAFF
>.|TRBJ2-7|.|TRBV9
TGTGCCAGCAGCGTAGGCCCGAATGGGGTCTACGAGCAGTACTTC
CASSVGPNGVYEQYF
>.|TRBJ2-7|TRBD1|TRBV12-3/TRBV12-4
TGTGCCAGCAGGGACAGGAACTCCTACGAGCAGTACTTC
CASRDRNSYEQYF
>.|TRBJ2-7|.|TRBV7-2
TGTGCCAGCAGCTTAGTTGCGGGGAGACAGGCGACCTACGAGCAGTACTTC
CASSLVAGRQATYEQYF
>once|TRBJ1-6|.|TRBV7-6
TGTGCCAGCAGCTTAGCGGCGCGGGCTAATTCACCCCTCCACTTT
CASSLAARANSPLHF
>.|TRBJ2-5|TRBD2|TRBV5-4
TGTGCCAGCAGCTTGGAACCCGGGAGGGCCCACCAAGAGACCCAGTACTTC
CASSLEPGRAHQETQYF
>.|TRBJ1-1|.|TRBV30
TGTGCCTGGAGTGTACAACGACAGAACACTGAAGCTTTCTTT
CAWSVQRQNTEAFF
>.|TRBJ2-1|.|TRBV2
TGTGCCAGCAGCGAGGGACGGTTTTGGGAGCAGTTCTTC
CASSEGRFWEQFF
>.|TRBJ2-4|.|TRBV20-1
TGCAGTGCTAGTGAGGGACTAGCCAAAAACATTCAGTACTTC
CSASEGLAKNIQYF
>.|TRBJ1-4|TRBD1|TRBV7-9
TGTGCCAGCAGCCCCGCAGGGGGCGCCGAAAAACTGTTTTTT
CASSPAGGAEKLFF
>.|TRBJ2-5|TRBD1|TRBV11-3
TGTGCCAGCAGCTTAGTCCTTGGACAGGGGGTACCGGAGACCCAGTACTTC
CASSLVLGQGVPETQYF
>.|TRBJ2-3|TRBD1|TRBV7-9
TGTGCCAGCAGCTTACAGGGGGCTGTTACAGATACGCAGTATTTT
CASSLQGAVTDTQYF
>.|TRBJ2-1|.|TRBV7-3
TGTGCCAGCAGCGAACAGGGAACTGAGCAGTTCTTC
CASSEQGTEQFF